These 21 T cell receptor beta chains originate from one sample sequenced in a study of blood T cell repertoires in COVID-19. The assay was immunoSEQ multiplex PCR, and TCRdb's table has in-frame clones only and misses some. Of approximately 200,000 clones listed, around 88% are singletons. The sequencing input was peripheral blood. The receptors were sampled from a woman aged 25 to 45 with acute or convalescent COVID-19.

The chain couples TRBV5-1 to TRBJ1-4; 10 bases align to TRBD1. The V and J ends lost 2 bases and 0 bases, in that order; junction bases with no gene match: 4. The CDR3 has 17 residues. Germline CDR1 and CDR2: SGHRS and YFSETQ. The CDR3 loop reads CASSFRGQGTTNEKLFF. CDR3 sequence (DNA): TGCGCCAGCAGCTTTAGGGGACAGGGGACAACTAATGAAAAACTGTTTTTT.

J is TRBJ2-5 and V is TRBV5-1; 7 positions agree with TRBD1. V lost 3 bases, J lost 6 bases, and 8 bases stayed unmatched. Looked up from germline, CDR1 is SGHRS and CDR2 is YFSETQ. The CDR3 length is 14 residues. For the CDR3, the DNA is TGCGCCAGCAGCTCGACAGGGTTCGAGAAGACCCAGTACTTC. Its translation is CASSSTGFEKTQYF.

V is TRBV7-9 and J is TRBJ2-7; 10 bases align to TRBD2. The CDR3 length is 14 residues. V lost 5 bases, J lost 5 bases, and 6 bases stayed unmatched. Germline CDR1 reads SEHNR; CDR2 reads FQNEAQ (reference sequence). CDR3 coding DNA: TGTGCCAGCAGCCCCCTAGCGGGAGCTAACGAGCAGTACTTC. It translates to CASSPLAGANEQYF.

The chain uses TRBV27 and TRBJ1-5, with TRBD1 matching 7 bases. The CDR3 sequence is 12 residues long. V was clipped by 6 bases and J by 6 bases; unmatched bases: 2. Germline CDR1 MNHEY, CDR2 SMNVEV (reference sequence). The CDR3 DNA reads as TGTGCCAGCAGAAACAGGGGTCAGCCCCAGCATTTT. Translated: CASRNRGQPQHF.

The V gene is TRBV30, the J gene TRBJ1-5, with a possible D match to TRBD1 (6 bases). This CDR3 contains 15 residues. Trimming stripped 1 base from V and 6 bases from J, with 16 bases between. Germline CDR1 GTSNPN, CDR2 SVGIG (reference sequence). Written as DNA, the CDR3 is TGTGCCTGGAGTGCACGGGTCAGGGGTAGTCAGCCCCAGCATTTT. Amino acids: CAWSARVRGSQPQHF.

This chain uses TRBV27 with TRBJ2-7; a possible D gene is TRBD2 (5 bases). Trimming removed 5 bases at V and 7 bases at J, with 18 bases between. There are 14 residues in the CDR3. The germline gives CDR1 MNHEY, CDR2 SMNVEV (reference sequence). The CDR3 DNA sequence: TGTGCCAGCAGTACCTTAGGCCGGGAATGGGAGCAGTACTTC. This codes for CASSTLGREWEQYF.

The chain couples TRBV11-1 to TRBJ2-1; weak D call: TRBD1 (5 bases). This CDR3 is 16 amino acids long. CDR1 is SGHAT, CDR2 FQDESV, per germline (reference sequence). Trimming removed 0 bases at V and 3 bases at J, with 12 bases between. The CDR3 nucleotides are TGTGCCAGCAGCTTAGCGCTGACAGAAGTCTACAATGAGCAGTTCTTC. Protein product: CASSLALTEVYNEQFF.

The CDR3 protein is CASSHQGLQETQYF. The CDR3 nucleotides read TGCGCCAGCAGCCACCAGGGTCTCCAAGAGACCCAGTACTTC. The chain links TRBV5-1 to TRBJ2-5; weak D call: TRBD1 (5 bases). The CDR3 spans 14 residues. Per germline, CDR1 SGHRS and CDR2 YFSETQ. Deletions cut 4 bases from V and 1 base from J, with 11 bases between.

This clone was recorded only once. V and J are TRBV7-8 and TRBJ2-1; 7 bases fit TRBD2. V lost 1 base and J lost 4; bases outside the gene matches: 7. The CDR3 is made up of 16 amino acids. Germline V CDR1 and CDR2: SGHVS, FQNEAQ. The CDR3 DNA sequence: TGTGCCAGCAGCTTAGATGCGGGAGCAGATTACAATGAGCAGTTCTTC. Translating gives CASSLDAGADYNEQFF.

This sequence joins TRBV3-1 (or the pseudogene TRBV3-2) and TRBJ2-7; the match to TRBD1 covers 7 bases. The germline CDR1 and CDR2 sequences are LGHDT and YNNKEL (reference sequence). The V gene end was trimmed by 7 bases and the J gene end by 2 bases; junction bases not matched to a gene: 8. This CDR3 has 14 amino acids. The CDR3 DNA is TGTGCCAGCACCCTACGGGACAGCCCCTACGAGCAGTACTTC. Translated: CASTLRDSPYEQYF.

V gene TRBV5-6 combines with J gene TRBJ2-7; TRBD1 agrees at 8 bases. The J segment lost 1 base and the V segment lost 7 bases, leaving 10 bases of the junction unmatched. Germline-derived CDR1 and CDR2 are SGHDT and YYEEEE. The CDR3 length is 15 residues. CDR3 sequence reads: CASAAAGGVSYEQYF. The CDR3 DNA is TGTGCCAGCGCCGCCGCAGGGGGCGTTTCCTACGAGCAGTACTTC.

The chain has TRBV28 and TRBJ2-3; 11 bases line up with TRBD2. Germline-derived CDR1 and CDR2 are MDHEN and SYDVKM. V was clipped by 0 bases and J by 1 base; unmatched bases: 0. This CDR3 region has 16 residues. The CDR3 region has the DNA TGTGCCAGCAGTTTATGGACTAGCGGGGGCACAGATACGCAGTATTTT. Translation: CASSLWTSGGTDTQYF.

This clone was seen only a few times. This chain uses TRBV29-1 with TRBJ2-1; 7 bases are shared with TRBD2. CDR1 and CDR2 (germline): SQVTM, ANQGSEA. Germline trimming cut 1 base from V and 4 bases from J; bases unmatched to any gene: 4. There are 14 residues in the CDR3. Here the CDR3 reads CSVEGTRDYNEQFF. In DNA form, the CDR3 reads TGCAGCGTTGAAGGGACTAGGGATTACAATGAGCAGTTCTTC.

The rearrangement joins TRBV10-3 to TRBJ2-2, with D uncertain. Trimming stripped 8 bases from V and 6 bases from J, with 7 bases between. This CDR3 comprises 11 residues. Per the germline V gene, CDR1 is ENHRY and CDR2 is SYGVKD. CDR3 bases: TGTGCCATCCGAGAATCCGGGGAGCTGTTTTTT. Translating gives CAIRESGELFF.

The V call is TRBV5-8, the J call TRBJ2-7; D is perhaps TRBD1 (6 bases). V was clipped by 2 bases and J by 4 bases, with 13 bases between them. This CDR3 has 14 amino acids. Germline CDR1 is SGHTS and CDR2 is YDEGEE. In nucleotides, the CDR3 is TGTGCCAGCAGCTTTGCTGCAGGGGTATACGAGCAGTACTTC. Residues: CASSFAAGVYEQYF.

The CDR3 coding sequence is TGTGCCAGCCGACTAGCGGGAGGAAGGGAGCAGTACTTC. This sequence encodes CASRLAGGREQYF. This rearrangement joins TRBV12-3 or TRBV12-4 to TRBJ2-7, with TRBD2 identical over 13 bases. This CDR3 contains 13 residues. Losses at the gene ends were 8 bases for V and 7 bases for J; bases not matched to a gene: 5.

The V gene is TRBV4-2, the J gene TRBJ1-3; perhaps TRBD1 as D (6 bases). Looked up from germline, CDR1 is LGHNA and CDR2 is YNFKEQ. The V end lost 0 bases, the J end lost 1 base, and 10 bases lay between the germline ends. CDR3 length: 16 amino acids. The CDR3 sequence is CASSQDRGASGNTIYF. The CDR3 coding sequence is TGTGCCAGCAGCCAAGATCGGGGGGCATCTGGAAACACCATATATTTT.

CDR3 loop: CSVRDSLRYEQYF. The CDR3 DNA reads TGCAGCGTCCGGGACAGTCTGAGGTACGAGCAGTACTTC. The chain has TRBV29-1 and TRBJ2-7; 7 nucleotides match TRBD1. In germline, CDR1 is SQVTM, CDR2 ANQGSEA. V lost 6 bases, J lost 4 bases, and 9 bases stayed unmatched. This CDR3 spans 13 amino acids.

The chain recombines TRBV27 with TRBJ2-1; D possibly corresponds to TRBD1 (6 bases). This CDR3 region has 16 residues. V was shortened by 4 bases and J by 4 bases, with 17 bases between the two germline ends. Germline V CDR1 and CDR2: MNHEY, SMNVEV (reference sequence). The CDR3 DNA is TGTGCCAGCAGTTCATCCTATGGAACAGGGTACAATGAGCAGTTCTTC. Its protein is CASSSSYGTGYNEQFF.

This sequence joins TRBV14 and TRBJ2-7; D perhaps matches TRBD2 (6 bases). The CDR3 runs 12 residues. CDR1 is SGHDN and CDR2 is FVKESK in the germline V gene. The germline V and J ends were trimmed by 1 base and 12 bases, with 13 bases remaining between them. The CDR3, as DNA: TGTGCCAGCAGCCAAGGCGGGGCTAGACCGTACTTC. It codes for CASSQGGARPYF.

The rearrangement joins TRBV7-8 to TRBJ1-2, with unresolved D. With 1 base removed from V and 5 bases from J, the gap between germline ends came to 17 bases. Germline V lookup: CDR1 SGHVS, CDR2 FQNEAQ. The CDR3 length is 16 residues. CDR3 DNA: TGTGCCAGCAGCTTAGGTGCAGTTACAGAAATTTATGGCTACACCTTC. This codes for CASSLGAVTEIYGYTF.